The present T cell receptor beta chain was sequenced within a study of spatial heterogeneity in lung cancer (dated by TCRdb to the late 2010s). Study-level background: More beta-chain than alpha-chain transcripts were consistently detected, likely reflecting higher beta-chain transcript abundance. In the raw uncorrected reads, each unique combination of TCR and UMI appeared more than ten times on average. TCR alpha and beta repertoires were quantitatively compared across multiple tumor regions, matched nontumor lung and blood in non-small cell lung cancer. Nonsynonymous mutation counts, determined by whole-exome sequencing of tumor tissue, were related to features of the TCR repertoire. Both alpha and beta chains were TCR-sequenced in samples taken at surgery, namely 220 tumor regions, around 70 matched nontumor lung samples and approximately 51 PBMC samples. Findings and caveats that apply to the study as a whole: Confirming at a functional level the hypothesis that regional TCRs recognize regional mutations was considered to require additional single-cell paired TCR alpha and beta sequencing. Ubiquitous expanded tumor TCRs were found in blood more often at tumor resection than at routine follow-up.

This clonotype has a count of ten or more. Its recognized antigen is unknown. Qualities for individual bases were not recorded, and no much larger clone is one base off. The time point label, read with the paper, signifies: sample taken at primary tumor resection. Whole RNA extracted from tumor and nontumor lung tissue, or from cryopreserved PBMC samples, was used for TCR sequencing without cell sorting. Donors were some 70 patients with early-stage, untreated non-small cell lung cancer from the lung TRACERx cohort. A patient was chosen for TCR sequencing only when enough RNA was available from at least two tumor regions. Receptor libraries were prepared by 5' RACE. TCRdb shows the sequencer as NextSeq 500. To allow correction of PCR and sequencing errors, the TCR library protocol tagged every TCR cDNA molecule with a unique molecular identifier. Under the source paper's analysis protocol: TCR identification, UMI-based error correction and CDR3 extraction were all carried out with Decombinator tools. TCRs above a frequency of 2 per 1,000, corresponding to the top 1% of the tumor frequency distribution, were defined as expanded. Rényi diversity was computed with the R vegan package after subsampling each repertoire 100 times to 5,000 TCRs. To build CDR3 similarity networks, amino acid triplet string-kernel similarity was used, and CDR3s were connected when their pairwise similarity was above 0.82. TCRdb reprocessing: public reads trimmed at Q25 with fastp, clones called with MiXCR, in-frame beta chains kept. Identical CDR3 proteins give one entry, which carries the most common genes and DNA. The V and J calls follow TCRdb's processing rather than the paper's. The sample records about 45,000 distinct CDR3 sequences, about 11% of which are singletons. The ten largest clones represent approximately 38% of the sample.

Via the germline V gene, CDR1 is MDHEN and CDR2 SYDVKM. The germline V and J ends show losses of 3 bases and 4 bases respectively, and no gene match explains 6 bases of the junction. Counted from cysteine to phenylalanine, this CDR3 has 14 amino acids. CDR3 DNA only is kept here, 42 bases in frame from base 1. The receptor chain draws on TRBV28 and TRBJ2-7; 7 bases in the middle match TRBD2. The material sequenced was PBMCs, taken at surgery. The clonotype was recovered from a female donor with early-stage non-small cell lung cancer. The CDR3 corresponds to CASSFTGGDYEQYF. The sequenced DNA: TGTGCCAGCAGTTTCACGGGGGGAGATTACGAGCAGTACTTC.